This entry lists 23 T cell receptor beta chains sequenced from one sample in a study of CD8+ T cells in alopecia areata (dated by TCRdb to 2017 to 2018). The label giving this sample's treatment or condition can be read as: oral pan-JAK inhibitor, 5-10 mg twice daily. To prepare the library, the immunoSEQ multiplex PCR assay was applied. To provide template for TCR sequencing, every sample had RNA extracted and reverse transcribed into cDNA. TCRdb mirrors the immuneACCESS table, restricted to in-frame sequences. Some clones are absent from its copies; in checked studies, under half trace to an unresolved V gene, and the reason for the others is unknown. For this sample there are under 110,000 clones; 50% to 60% appear just once. The ten largest clones capture roughly 15% of the sample. The sample consisted of CD8+ T cells sorted from blood, taken at approximately week 61, from a patient treated with tofacitinib. Receptors were obtained from a human donor with alopecia areata.

The rearrangement links TRBV6-1 to TRBJ2-1; TRBD1 or TRBD2 may be the D gene (5 bases each). The germline CDR1 and CDR2 sequences are MNHNS and SASEGT. The CDR3 totals 15 residues. The V end lost 1 base, the J end lost 10 bases, and 17 bases lay between the germline ends. CDR3 bases: TGTGCCAGCAGTGAAGGGGACGGAAGTTCCCTCGAGCAGTTCTTC. This codes for CASSEGDGSSLEQFF.

The chain carries TRBV11-2 and TRBJ2-3, with D unresolved. V gave up 1 base and J gave up 2 bases, with 10 bases separating them. Germline CDR1 reads SGHAT; CDR2 reads FQNNGV. The CDR3 spans 15 residues. This CDR3 reads CASSLVSRSTDTQYF. CDR3 bases: TGTGCCAGCAGCTTAGTTTCTAGGTCCACAGATACGCAGTATTTT.

This chain connects TRBV27 to TRBJ1-2; no clear D. V gave up 0 bases and J gave up 5 bases, with 16 bases separating them. Germline V gene lookup returns CDR1 MNHEY and CDR2 SMNVEV (reference sequence). The CDR3 is 16 amino acids. The CDR3 nucleotides read TGTGCCAGCAGTTTATCAGCCCCCTTGATCAAGTATGGCTACACCTTC. Amino acids: CASSLSAPLIKYGYTF.

The table lists this clone with many counts. V gene TRBV7-9 combines with J gene TRBJ2-1, with D perhaps given as TRBD1 or TRBD2 (6 bases each). The ends were cut back, 4 bases at V and 8 bases at J, with 21 bases in the middle. Germline values: CDR1 SEHNR, CDR2 FQNEAQ (reference sequence). This CDR3 is built from 16 residues. CDR3 nucleotide sequence: TGTGCCAGCAGCTCCGAGGGGGGCTTCGTGATGGATGAGCAGTTCTTC. Translated: CASSSEGGFVMDEQFF. The complete variable domain, with remaining parts taken from reference TRBV7-9 and TRBJ2-1, reads DTGVSQNPRHKITKRGQNVTFRCDPISEHNRLYWYRQTLGQGPEFLTYFQNEAQLEKSRLLSDRFSAERPKGSFSTLEIQRTEQGDSAMYLCASSSEGGFVMDEQFFGPGTRLTVL.

The rearrangement joins TRBV23-1 to TRBJ2-5; no definite D call. TRBV23-1 is reported as an ORF; its role is uncertain. V dropped 1 base and J dropped 2 bases, with 8 bases sitting between them. There are 14 residues in the CDR3. This chain's CDR3 is CASSQLPQQETQYF. CDR3 DNA: TGCGCCAGCAGTCAATTACCACAGCAAGAGACCCAGTACTTC.

The gene calls are TRBV2 and TRBJ2-1; 10 bases match TRBD2. The CDR3 contains 15 residues. Germline assignment: CDR1 SNHLY and CDR2 FYNNEI. Trimming removed 6 bases from V and 2 bases from J; junction bases left unmatched: 4. The CDR3 DNA follows: TGTGCCAGCAGAATAGCGGGGGGCACCTACAATGAGCAGTTCTTC. It translates to CASRIAGGTYNEQFF. Variable domain in full (rest from reference TRBV2 and TRBJ2-1): EPEVTQTPSHQVTQMGQEVILRCVPISNHLYFYWYRQILGQKVEFLVSFYNNEISEKSEIFDDQFSVERPDGSNFTLKIRSTKLEDSAMYFCASRIAGGTYNEQFFGPGTRLTVL.

The chain carries TRBV30 and TRBJ2-7; unclear D gene. Germline CDR1 reads GTSNPN; CDR2 reads SVGIG (reference sequence). Trimming removed 5 bases at V and 2 bases at J, with 13 bases between. The CDR3 is 13 residues long. CDR3 residues: CAWAPNPAYEQYF. The CDR3 region has the DNA TGTGCCTGGGCCCCGAACCCAGCCTACGAGCAGTACTTC.

The V gene is TRBV4-1, the J gene TRBJ2-5, with 9 bases lining up with TRBD1. The closer fit of TRBJ2-7 to the DNA end suggests the J call may be wrong. CDR1 and CDR2 (germline): MGHRA, YSYEKL. The CDR3 loop spans 15 amino acids. The CDR3 protein is CASSQGDRATYEQYF. The DNA of the CDR3 is TGCGCCAGCAGCCAAGGGGACAGGGCTACCTACGAGCAGTACTTC.

This chain connects TRBV29-1 to TRBJ1-2; no reliable D call. The CDR3 extends over 12 amino acids. Per the germline V gene, CDR1 is SQVTM and CDR2 is ANQGSEA. Trimming shortened V by 4 bases and J by 3 bases, and 9 bases separated the two germline ends. The CDR3 reads CSVVGQYYGYTF. For the CDR3, the DNA is TGCAGCGTTGTAGGGCAGTACTATGGCTACACCTTC. The full variable domain, in which reference TRBV29-1 and TRBJ1-2 provide the parts outside the CDR3, is SAVISQKPSRDICQRGTSLTIQCQVDSQVTMMFWYRQQPGQSLTLIATANQGSEATYESGFVIDKFPISRPNLTFSTLTVSNMSPEDSSIYLCSVVGQYYGYTFGSGTRLTVV.

The rearrangement uses TRBV13 and TRBJ1-1, with D possibly TRBD1 on 5 matching bases. V was clipped by 5 bases and J by 5 bases, with 15 bases between them. The germline gives CDR1 PRHDT, CDR2 FYEKMQ (reference sequence). The CDR3 is made up of 14 amino acids. The CDR3 nucleotides read TGTGCCAGCAGCCATCCGACGGGGGGGACTGAAGCTTTCTTT. It specifies CASSHPTGGTEAFF.

CDR3 nucleotides: TGTGCCATCAGTGAGGCTGGGAGAGGCCAGCCCCAGCATTTT. It specifies CAISEAGRGQPQHF. The V and J genes are TRBV10-3 and TRBJ1-5; no definite D call. The length of the CDR3 is 14 residues. Germline V gene lookup returns CDR1 ENHRY and CDR2 SYGVKD. Trimming took off 2 bases at V and 7 bases at J, with 12 bases between the two ends.

The gene calls are TRBV18 and TRBJ2-1; D remains unclear. Trimming removed 1 base at V and 6 bases at J, with 7 bases between. CDR1 is KGHSH and CDR2 is LQKENI in the germline V gene. The CDR3 sequence is 13 residues long. The CDR3 is CASSPLYLNEQFF. The CDR3 DNA reads as TGTGCCAGCTCACCACTCTATCTCAATGAGCAGTTCTTC.

The rearrangement links TRBV18 to TRBJ2-2; D remains ambiguous. Between the trimmed V and J ends, which lost 2 bases and 5 bases, there was a span of 3 bases. CDR1 is KGHSH and CDR2 is LQKENI in the germline V gene. This CDR3 has 12 amino acids. The CDR3 region is CASSPGTGELFF. In DNA form, the CDR3 reads TGTGCCAGCTCACCAGGGACCGGGGAGCTGTTTTTT. The variable domain in full, completed from reference TRBV18 and TRBJ2-2, reads NAGVMQNPRHLVRRRGQEARLRCSPMKGHSHVYWYRQLPEEGLKFMVYLQKENIIDESGMPKERFSAEFPKEGPSILRIQQVVRGDSAAYFCASSPGTGELFFGEGSRLTVL.

The chain uses TRBV4-1 and TRBJ2-5; maybe TRBD2 (7 bases). Per germline, CDR1 MGHRA and CDR2 YSYEKL. This CDR3 has 15 amino acids. Trimming left V 7 bases short and J 4 bases short, with 19 bases between. In DNA form, the CDR3 reads TGCGCCAGCACTGGAACTGGGGGGGCGGGAGAGACCCAGTACTTC. Amino acids: CASTGTGGAGETQYF.

The V gene is TRBV7-9, the J gene TRBJ1-2, with 10 bases that match TRBD1. CDR3 length: 12 amino acids. Germline V gene lookup returns CDR1 SEHNR and CDR2 FQNEAQ (reference sequence). Trimming at V came to 6 bases and at J to 6 bases, leaving 1 base not matched to a gene. This chain's CDR3 is CASRTGGHGYTF. The CDR3 DNA reads TGTGCCAGCAGGACAGGGGGCCATGGCTACACCTTC.

The chain uses TRBV29-1 and TRBJ2-2; D is uncertain. This CDR3 spans 13 amino acids. Trimming pared 7 bases from V and 5 bases from J, leaving 14 bases between. Germline CDR1 SQVTM, CDR2 ANQGSEA. CDR3 sequence (DNA): TGCAGCGCCGAGGTGGTTGAAACCGGGGAGCTGTTTTTT. This gives the protein CSAEVVETGELFF.

J is TRBJ1-2 and V is TRBV7-9; 7 positions match TRBD1. Trimming cost V 5 bases and J 3 bases; bases outside gene matches: 3. The CDR3 has 13 amino acids. Germline V lookup: CDR1 SEHNR, CDR2 FQNEAQ (reference sequence). CDR3 nucleotides: TGTGCCAGCAGCGGGGGACAGCACTATGGCTACACCTTC. Protein product: CASSGGQHYGYTF. The full variable domain, with the rest looked up from reference TRBV7-9 and TRBJ1-2, is DTGVSQNPRHKITKRGQNVTFRCDPISEHNRLYWYRQTLGQGPEFLTYFQNEAQLEKSRLLSDRFSAERPKGSFSTLEIQRTEQGDSAMYLCASSGGQHYGYTFGSGTRLTVV.

The rearrangement uses TRBV7-9 and TRBJ1-1, with 8 bases aligning to TRBD1. This CDR3 contains 13 residues. After removal of 4 bases from V and 6 bases from J, the junction contained 4 bases not matched to a gene. Per germline, CDR1 SEHNR and CDR2 FQNEAQ (reference sequence). The CDR3 nucleotides read TGTGCCAGCAGCTCGACAGGGGATCCTGAAGCTTTCTTT. This sequence encodes CASSSTGDPEAFF.

The chain combines TRBV7-2 with TRBJ2-3; D may be TRBD1 (6 bases). The CDR3 consists of 16 residues. The ends were cut back, 4 bases at V and 3 bases at J, with 17 bases in the middle. The germline gives CDR1 SGHTA, CDR2 FQGNSA. In nucleotides, the CDR3 is TGTGCCAGCAGCTCGTTCGGACAGAGCCGGACAGATACGCAGTATTTT. This codes for CASSSFGQSRTDTQYF. Combining the CDR3 with reference TRBV7-2 and TRBJ2-3 gives the whole variable domain GAGVSQSPSNKVTEKGKDVELRCDPISGHTALYWYRQSLGQGLEFLIYFQGNSAPDKSGLPSDRFSAERTGGSVSTLTIQRTQQEDSAVYLCASSSFGQSRTDTQYFGPGTRLTVL.

This clone turned up a few times. This chain uses TRBV9 with TRBJ1-4; D uncertain. This CDR3 is built from 14 residues. Trimming pared 0 bases from V and 4 bases from J, leaving 7 bases between. The germline V gene has CDR1 SGDLS and CDR2 YYNGEE. CDR3 protein: CASSVAGVNEKLFF. The CDR3 bases are TGTGCCAGCAGCGTAGCAGGAGTTAATGAAAAACTGTTTTTT.

This chain links TRBV25-1 with TRBJ1-1; 9 bases map to TRBD1. The V gene end was trimmed by 3 bases and the J gene end by 5 bases; junction bases not matched to a gene: 10. CDR1 and CDR2 (germline): MGHDK, SYGVNS. The CDR3 is made up of 16 amino acids. The CDR3: CASSDRDREGGTEAFF. In nucleotides, the CDR3 is TGTGCCAGCAGTGACCGGGACAGGGAAGGTGGGACTGAAGCTTTCTTT.

The J gene is TRBJ2-7, the V gene TRBV27, with 7 bases matching TRBD1. The V gene's germline CDR1 is MNHEY and CDR2 SMNVEV (reference sequence). J gave up 2 bases and V 6 bases, and 4 bases lay outside the gene matches. This CDR3 comprises 13 residues. CDR3 region: CASRGDSPYEQYF. The CDR3 DNA reads TGTGCCAGCAGAGGGGACAGTCCCTACGAGCAGTACTTC.

V gene TRBV6-6 combines with J gene TRBJ2-3; D is perhaps TRBD2 (5 bases). There are 10 residues in the CDR3. Trimming removed 7 bases from V and 6 bases from J, with 5 bases in between. Germline CDR1 and CDR2: MNHNY and SVGAGI (reference sequence). CDR3 coding DNA: TGTGCCAGCACGGGGGATACGCAGTATTTT. It translates to CASTGDTQYF.